Each of the 30 T cell receptor beta chains below was sequenced from the same sample in a study of PD-1 blockade in classical Hodgkin lymphoma. Every one of the patients relapsed after autologous stem cell transplantation (brentuximab vedotin exposure was variable). Assay used: immunoSEQ multiplex PCR; TCRdb lists only in-frame clones, some missing. Here the sample spans around 7,300 clones, roughly 71% being singletons. The specimen was peripheral blood mononuclear cells (PBMCs), collected before the second cycle of nivolumab. Receptors were obtained from a human donor with classical Hodgkin lymphoma.

The J gene is TRBJ2-2, the V gene TRBV7-8; 7 positions match TRBD2. The CDR3 is made up of 16 amino acids. The J segment lost 2 bases and the V segment lost 4 bases, leaving 7 bases of the junction unmatched. Germline CDR1 and CDR2: SGHVS and FQNEAQ. CDR3 DNA sequence: TGTGCCAGCAGCTGGGGGGGTGGGCACAACACCGGGGAGCTGTTTTTT. The encoded protein is CASSWGGGHNTGELFF.

V gene TRBV28 combines with J gene TRBJ1-4, with a tentative D call TRBD1 (5 bases). V lost 6 bases, J lost 0 bases, and 8 bases lay in between. Germline values: CDR1 MDHEN, CDR2 SYDVKM. The CDR3 is 14 residues long. The CDR3 reads CASSRGATNEKLFF. CDR3 sequence (DNA): TGTGCCAGCAGCCGAGGGGCAACTAATGAAAAACTGTTTTTT.

The V and J genes are TRBV6-6 and TRBJ1-2; TRBD1 is a possible D gene (6 bases). V lost 5 bases and J lost 0, with 10 bases in between. The CDR3 loop spans 14 amino acids. Per the germline V gene, CDR1 is MNHNY and CDR2 is SVGAGI (reference sequence). The CDR3 region has the DNA TGTGCCAGCAGTGGCGGACAGACTAACTATGGCTACACCTTC. Translation gives CASSGGQTNYGYTF.

The J gene is TRBJ2-7, the V gene TRBV29-1, with D perhaps TRBD2 (5 bases). The CDR3 contains 11 residues. Germline V gene lookup returns CDR1 SQVTM and CDR2 ANQGSEA. Trimming removed 7 bases at V and 5 bases at J, with 12 bases between. DNA for the CDR3: TGCAGCGCCGAGACGGGGAACGAGCAGTACTTC. Its protein is CSAETGNEQYF.

The chain joins TRBV7-6 to TRBJ2-7; TRBD1 matches 11 bases. CDR3 length: 14 residues. Germline V lookup: CDR1 SGHVS, CDR2 FNYEAQ. V shed 6 bases, J shed 3 bases, and the junction held 4 bases outside the gene matches. This chain's CDR3 is CASSSGTGGYEQYF. The DNA of the CDR3 is TGTGCCAGCAGTTCGGGGACAGGGGGCTACGAGCAGTACTTC.

Only one count was recorded for this clone. The gene calls are TRBV28 and TRBJ2-1, with TRBD2 as a possible D gene (6 bases). This CDR3 contains 16 residues. Germline V gives CDR1 MDHEN, CDR2 SYDVKM. With 4 bases removed from V and 6 bases from J, the gap between germline ends came to 19 bases. In DNA, the CDR3 is TGTGCCAGCAGTTCCCCTCGGGGAGGCCGCCGCAATGAGCAGTTCTTC. Its translation: CASSSPRGGRRNEQFF.

The rearrangement links TRBV13 to TRBJ2-7; the match to TRBD1 covers 7 bases. J gave up 5 bases and V 5 bases, and 6 bases lay outside the gene matches. CDR3 length: 13 residues. CDR1 is PRHDT, CDR2 FYEKMQ, per germline (reference sequence). CDR3 amino acids: CASSVQGPHEQYF. CDR3 in DNA: TGTGCCAGCAGCGTACAGGGGCCCCACGAGCAGTACTTC.

This clone was seen a single time. V gene TRBV15 combines with J gene TRBJ2-3; 7 positions match TRBD2. The germline gives CDR1 LNHNV, CDR2 YYDKDF (reference sequence). Trimming at V came to 6 bases and at J to 0 bases, leaving 6 bases not matched to a gene. This CDR3 contains 15 residues. The CDR3 nucleotides read TGTGCCACCAGATTCAGCGGGACTAGCACAGATACGCAGTATTTT. Translating gives CATRFSGTSTDTQYF. Full variable domain (missing parts from reference TRBV15 and TRBJ2-3): DAMVIQNPRYQVTQFGKPVTLSCSQTLNHNVMYWYQQKSSQAPKLLFHYYDKDFNNEADTPDNFQSRRPNTSFCFLDIRSPGLGDTAMYLCATRFSGTSTDTQYFGPGTRLTVL.

The chain recombines TRBV4-1 with TRBJ2-1; D ambiguous. CDR1 and CDR2 from the germline V gene are MGHRA and YSYEKL. V gave up 1 base and J gave up 6 bases, with 16 bases separating them. The CDR3 is 16 amino acids. The DNA of the CDR3 is TGCGCCAGCAGCCAAGGTCAGGTTTTTTCAGGCAATGAGCAGTTCTTC. It encodes CASSQGQVFSGNEQFF.

This clone appeared a single time. The V call is TRBV6-5, the J call TRBJ2-1; D call uncertain. Per germline, CDR1 MNHEY and CDR2 SVGAGI. V was shortened by 4 bases and J by 7 bases, with 5 bases between the two germline ends. This CDR3 is 11 amino acids long. The CDR3 DNA follows: TGTGCCAGCAGTTGGATAAATGAGCAGTTCTTC. As protein: CASSWINEQFF.

The chain joins TRBV29-1 to TRBJ2-3; 9 nucleotides agree with TRBD1. J gave up 3 bases and V 6 bases, and 7 bases lay outside the gene matches. The CDR3 runs to 14 residues. Germline values: CDR1 SQVTM, CDR2 ANQGSEA. CDR3 DNA: TGCAGCGTCCTCGGCGGACAGGGGACAGATACGCAGTATTTT. Protein product: CSVLGGQGTDTQYF.

The chain couples TRBV2 to TRBJ1-5, with TRBD1 matching over 7 bases. The CDR3 has 14 amino acids. Per the germline V gene, CDR1 is SNHLY and CDR2 is FYNNEI. V lost 6 bases, J lost 5 bases, and 7 bases stayed unmatched. CDR3 nucleotides: TGTGCCAGCAGCCCTAATACAGGGGATCAGCCCCAGCATTTT. Residues: CASSPNTGDQPQHF.

The rearrangement links TRBV11-2 to TRBJ2-3; 11 nucleotides line up with TRBD2. Trimming at V came to 0 bases and at J to 1 base, leaving 3 bases not matched to a gene. This CDR3 comprises 17 residues. Germline V lookup: CDR1 SGHAT, CDR2 FQNNGV. The DNA of the CDR3 is TGTGCCAGCAGCTTAGATAGACTAGCGGGGCGCACAGATACGCAGTATTTT. This codes for CASSLDRLAGRTDTQYF.

This clone was counted between two and nine times. This rearrangement joins TRBV5-1 to TRBJ2-2, with 10 bases lining up with TRBD2. The germline V gene has CDR1 SGHRS and CDR2 YFSETQ. This CDR3 comprises 18 residues. Trimming took 1 base from V and 0 from J; bases not matched to a gene: 6. This CDR3 reads CASSLMGSGGTNTGELFF. The DNA of the CDR3 is TGCGCCAGCAGCTTGATGGGTAGCGGGGGGACGAACACCGGGGAGCTGTTTTTT.

The V and J genes are TRBV28 and TRBJ2-7; 7 positions agree with TRBD2. The CDR3 runs 13 residues. Germline CDR1 is MDHEN and CDR2 is SYDVKM. V lost 6 bases to trimming and J lost 0 bases; unmatched junction nucleotides: 2. The CDR3 DNA sequence: TGTGCCAGCAGCATAGCGGGCTCCTACGAGCAGTACTTC. Translation gives CASSIAGSYEQYF.

The V call is TRBV30, the J call TRBJ1-3; 9 bases map to TRBD1. V lost 4 bases, J lost 3 bases, and 7 bases stayed unmatched. Germline V gives CDR1 GTSNPN, CDR2 SVGIG (reference sequence). The CDR3 is 15 amino acids. The CDR3 region has the DNA TGTGCCTGGACCCCTTGGACAGGGGATGGAAACACCATATATTTT. Translated: CAWTPWTGDGNTIYF.

J is TRBJ2-2 and V is TRBV6-6, with TRBD1 matching 10 bases. J was trimmed by 4 bases and V by 6 bases; bases with no gene match: 8. Per germline, CDR1 MNHNY and CDR2 SVGAGI (reference sequence). The length of the CDR3 is 16 residues. This CDR3 reads CASRTRDRGSTGELFF. The CDR3 bases are TGTGCCAGCAGAACCCGGGACAGGGGATCCACCGGGGAGCTGTTTTTT.

The rearrangement links TRBV6-6 to TRBJ1-6; D might be TRBD1 (6 bases). The length of the CDR3 is 16 residues. Per the germline V gene, CDR1 is MNHNY and CDR2 is SVGAGI (reference sequence). V was shortened by 4 bases and J by 0 bases, with 10 bases between the two germline ends. The CDR3 bases are TGTGCCAGCAGTTTCCCGGACAGCTCCTATAATTCACCCCTCCACTTT. This gives the protein CASSFPDSSYNSPLHF.

V and J are TRBV14 and TRBJ2-4, with D possibly being TRBD1 or TRBD2 (6 bases each). There are 16 residues in the CDR3. Deletions cut 0 bases from V and 3 bases from J, with 12 bases between. The V gene's germline CDR1 is SGHDN and CDR2 FVKESK. CDR3 protein: CASSQDWTAGKNIQYF. The CDR3 DNA is TGTGCCAGCAGCCAAGATTGGACAGCGGGCAAAAACATTCAGTACTTC.

The chain carries TRBV6-1 and TRBJ2-7; 9 positions match TRBD1. The germline V gene encodes CDR1 MNHNS and CDR2 SASEGT. The CDR3 spans 17 residues. Trimming at V came to 1 base and at J to 4 bases, leaving 11 bases not matched to a gene. The CDR3 bases are TGTGCCAGCAGTGAAGAGCGGACAGGGGAGTGGAGTTACGAGCAGTACTTC. Protein sequence: CASSEERTGEWSYEQYF.

A few counts support this clone. The chain is built from TRBV19 and TRBJ1-5; weak D call: TRBD1 (6 bases). Germline V gene lookup returns CDR1 LNHDA and CDR2 SQIVND (reference sequence). The CDR3 has 15 residues. The ends were cut back, 2 bases at V and 1 base at J, with 9 bases in the middle. CDR3 sequence (DNA): TGTGCCAGTAGTATATCTAGGGGGAGCAATCAGCCCCAGCATTTT. Translation: CASSISRGSNQPQHF.

The rearrangement links TRBV2 to TRBJ2-7; weak D call: TRBD1 (5 bases). There are 16 residues in the CDR3. Germline V gene lookup returns CDR1 SNHLY and CDR2 FYNNEI. Trimming took 2 bases from V and 5 from J, leaving 19 bases between them. CDR3 residues: CASSEHAGSPGDEQYF. In DNA, the CDR3 is TGTGCCAGCAGTGAACATGCAGGGTCCCCGGGTGACGAGCAGTACTTC.

The V and J genes are TRBV19 and TRBJ2-3; D not certain. V gave up 2 bases and J gave up 3 bases, with 3 bases separating them. Per germline, CDR1 LNHDA and CDR2 SQIVND (reference sequence). There are 12 residues in the CDR3. CDR3 amino acids: CASSIQTDTQYF. DNA of the CDR3: TGTGCCAGTAGTATACAAACAGATACGCAGTATTTT.

The chain carries TRBV7-2 and TRBJ1-1; D gene ambiguous. This CDR3 comprises 15 residues. V was clipped by 1 base and J by 3 bases, with 12 bases between them. Germline V gives CDR1 SGHTA, CDR2 FQGNSA. CDR3 protein: CASSLVPGGHTEAFF. In DNA form, the CDR3 reads TGTGCCAGCAGCTTAGTCCCGGGAGGTCACACTGAAGCTTTCTTT.

J is TRBJ2-7 and V is TRBV28; D is perhaps TRBD2 (6 bases). CDR3 length: 17 amino acids. Germline CDR1 reads MDHEN; CDR2 reads SYDVKM. Trimming shortened V by 5 bases and J by 0 bases, and 20 bases separated the two germline ends. DNA for the CDR3: TGTGCCAGCAGTGACTATATCCGGGACGGGAGCTCCTACGAGCAGTACTTC. It codes for CASSDYIRDGSSYEQYF.

V gene TRBV2 combines with J gene TRBJ2-2, with D unresolved. Germline V gene sequence: CDR1 SNHLY, CDR2 FYNNEI. CDR3 size: 13 residues. V lost 7 bases and J lost 2, with 8 bases in between. CDR3 loop: CASKSDNTGELFF. As DNA, the CDR3 is TGTGCCAGCAAGTCAGACAACACCGGGGAGCTGTTTTTT.

J is TRBJ1-1 and V is TRBV13; possibly TRBD1 for D (6 bases). V was shortened by 5 bases and J by 6 bases, with 25 bases between the two germline ends. Germline CDR1 is PRHDT and CDR2 is FYEKMQ (reference sequence). This CDR3 contains 17 residues. The CDR3 bases are TGTGCCAGCAGCCTTAGGGGGGTGGACGGAGAAAGGCCTGAAGCTTTCTTT. Encoded protein: CASSLRGVDGERPEAFF.

This clone occurred a few times. The chain joins TRBV28 to TRBJ1-1; D gene ambiguous. Germline V gene data show CDR1 as MDHEN and CDR2 as SYDVKM. Trimming removed 2 bases at V and 4 bases at J, with 14 bases between. The CDR3 loop spans 15 amino acids. CDR3: CASSLPREVVTEAFF. In DNA, the CDR3 is TGTGCCAGCAGTTTACCTCGGGAGGTTGTCACTGAAGCTTTCTTT.

This clone was seen a handful of times. This sequence joins TRBV5-1 and TRBJ2-1; TRBD2 matches 10 bases. Looked up from germline, CDR1 is SGHRS and CDR2 is YFSETQ. With 3 bases clipped from V and 3 bases from J, the junction kept 9 bases outside the gene matches. The CDR3 is made up of 17 amino acids. CDR3 sequence: CASSSSGTSDFYNEQFF. DNA of the CDR3: TGCGCCAGCAGCTCGTCCGGGACTAGCGATTTCTACAATGAGCAGTTCTTC.

V is TRBV5-6 and J is TRBJ2-5; possible D gene TRBD1, 6 bases. Trimming removed 0 bases from V and 4 bases from J, with 13 bases in between. In germline, CDR1 is SGHDT, CDR2 YYEEEE. This CDR3 region has 15 residues. The CDR3 DNA follows: TGTGCCAGCAGCTTGGAACAGGGTCGAGGAGAGACCCAGTACTTC. As protein: CASSLEQGRGETQYF.